This TCR beta chain was profiled in a study of breast tumors, draining lymph nodes, adjacent tissues. Breast cancer patients provided tissue from their axillary draining lymph nodes. The sample holds many counts of this clonotype. TCRdb analysed the multiplex PCR reads with MiXCR anew, one entry per CDR3 protein. Of around 140,000 distinct CDR3 sequences in the sample, approximately 30% were seen once. Germline V gene data show CDR1 as KGHSH and CDR2 as LQKENI. Between the trimmed V and J ends, which lost 3 bases and 8 bases, there was a span of 11 bases. This CDR3 is 14 amino acids long. The sequence came from a female donor with breast cancer. Some clones in this sample may be carry-over from other donors' samples. The chain recombines TRBV18 with TRBJ1-6; possible D gene TRBD1, 5 bases. Sequencing was carried out using axillary lymph node tissue. CDR3 DNA sequence: TGTGCCAGCTCACCTAATTCCAGGGATTCACCCCTCCACTTT. This sequence encodes CASSPNSRDSPLHF.